This T cell receptor (beta chain) was captured by sequencing in a study of vaccination effects on CD4 cells after COVID-19 (dated by TCRdb to 2022 to 2024). Concerning the study at large: The ViraFEST assay stimulated PBMC with viral peptide pools and then used TCR sequencing to identify antigen-specific CD4+ T cell clonotypes by expansion. Post-vaccine samples across the study were collected a median of 72 days after the second dose, with a range of 14 to 241. Some 2 million PBMC per well were cultured in IMDM with about 5% human AB serum, roughly 10 IU/ml IL-2 and gentamicin, plus 10 ug/ml peptides. SARS-CoV-2 spike-specific CD4+ TCR repertoires from before and after mRNA vaccination were compared in COVID-19 convalescent patients and in infection-naive vaccine recipients. A total of around eleven COVID-19 convalescent patients and a few SARS-CoV-2-naive healthy vaccine recipients were included in the full study. In the study, cultures from other donors were sequenced using the Oncomine TCR Beta short-read assay on an Illumina iSeq 100.

After less than eleven days of culture, CD4+ T cells were isolated with the EasySep CD4+ T cell isolation kit. Each participant got two doses of an mRNA SARS-CoV-2 vaccine, either BNT162b2 or mRNA-1273. The absence of prior SARS-CoV-2 infection in healthy vaccine recipients was confirmed by negative nucleocapsid antibodies before and after vaccination. Half of the culture medium was replaced with fresh IL-2-containing medium on days 3 and 7. Unless noted otherwise, every peptide stimulation condition was cultured in triplicate wells. PBMC were separated from whole blood using Ficoll-Paque Plus gradient centrifugation and were then either cryopreserved at -140C or used fresh. The QIAamp micro DNA kit was used to extract genomic DNA from the cultured CD4+ T cells. V lost 0 bases and J lost 5 bases; the stretch between them is 16 bases long. The CDR3 has 16 amino acids, counting the end cysteine and phenylalanine. CDR3 DNA is the only sequence kept; it has 48 bases, read in frame from the first base. From the germline V gene (reference sequence), CDR1 is WNHNN and CDR2 is SYGVQD.

Broader findings and caveats from the paper: In healthy vaccine recipients, vaccine-induced clones were almost all SARS-CoV-2 mono-reactive, with only 1 of 255 being cross-reactive with common cold coronaviruses. Both infection-induced and vaccine-induced clones contracted markedly at late post-vaccination timepoints, which is consistent with waning T cell responses. Only a small number of convalescent patients were included, and no early post-infection timepoints were available, which limited the study.

Preparation of the library involved the immunoSEQ multiplex PCR assay. TCR beta CDR3 sequencing was performed on DNA from the cultured, isolated CD4+ T cells. Under the source paper's analysis protocol: The analysis removed non-productive TCR sequences, trimmed reads to the CDR3 region, and retained only CDR3s that were 7 or more amino acids long. The MANAFEST web app was used to pick out antigen-specific clonotypes by comparing their expansion in peptide wells with that in reference cultures. To count as positive, a clone had to show expansion at FDR<0.05 compared with the reference and with all other wells, an odds ratio above 5, and a frequency above 0.1% in two replicate wells. Clonotypes significantly expanded in SARS-CoV-2 spike wells and in at least one common cold coronavirus spike condition were defined as cross-reactive. Using the stringdist R package, CDR3 similarity was measured by Levenshtein distance, and unrooted trees were constructed with ape in R 3.6.1. Sourced from immuneACCESS, this table was stored by TCRdb with only in-frame sequences that have V and J called. A share of the clones is absent; for the studies checked, an unresolved V gene accounts for under half, and the remainder has no known explanation. The V and J calls and clone size come from that table; D and trimming were worked out from the DNA. Present in this sample are around 47,000 clones, over 60% of which were seen just once. The ten largest clones take up about 10% of the sample.

Notes on this clone: This receptor's antigen is unknown. Base qualities were left out, and no much larger clone turns up one base away.

This receptor chain uses TRBV10-1 and TRBJ1-1; the D gene cannot be named for sure. The sample in question was CD4+ T cells from PBMCs cultured without peptide, obtained after COVID-19 vaccination. This receptor was obtained from a human donor who received a COVID-19 vaccine. CDR3 reads: CASSESDYFSGTEAFF. The nucleotide sequence is given as TGCGCCAGCAGTGAGTCGGATTACTTCAGCGGGACTGAAGCTTTCTTT.